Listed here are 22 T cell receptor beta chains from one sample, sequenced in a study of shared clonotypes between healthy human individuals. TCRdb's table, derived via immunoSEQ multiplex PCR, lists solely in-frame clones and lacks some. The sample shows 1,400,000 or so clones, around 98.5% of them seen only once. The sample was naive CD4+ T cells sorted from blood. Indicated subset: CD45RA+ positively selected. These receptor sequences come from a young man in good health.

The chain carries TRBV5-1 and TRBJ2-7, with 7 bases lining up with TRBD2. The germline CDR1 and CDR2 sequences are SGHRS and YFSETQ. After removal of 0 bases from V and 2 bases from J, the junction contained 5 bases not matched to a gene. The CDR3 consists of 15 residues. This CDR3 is CASSLGGGSPYEQYF. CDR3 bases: TGCGCCAGCAGCTTGGGGGGCGGGAGTCCCTACGAGCAGTACTTC.

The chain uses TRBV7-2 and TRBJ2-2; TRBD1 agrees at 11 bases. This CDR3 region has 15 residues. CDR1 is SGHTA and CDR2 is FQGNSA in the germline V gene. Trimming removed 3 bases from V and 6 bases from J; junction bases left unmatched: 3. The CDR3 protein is CASSFRTGGSGELFF. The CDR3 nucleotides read TGTGCCAGCAGCTTCAGGACAGGGGGCTCCGGGGAGCTGTTTTTT.

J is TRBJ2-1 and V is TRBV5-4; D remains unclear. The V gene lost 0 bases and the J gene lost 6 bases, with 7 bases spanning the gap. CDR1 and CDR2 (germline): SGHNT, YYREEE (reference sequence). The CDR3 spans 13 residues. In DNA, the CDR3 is TGTGCCAGCAGCTTGGACTACTTCAATGAGCAGTTCTTC. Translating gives CASSLDYFNEQFF.

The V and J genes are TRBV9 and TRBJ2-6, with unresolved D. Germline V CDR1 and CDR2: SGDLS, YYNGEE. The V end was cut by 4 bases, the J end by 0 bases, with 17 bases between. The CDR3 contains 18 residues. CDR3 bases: TGTGCCAGCAGCCCCTCTATCGGACCGAACTCTGGGGCCAACGTCCTGACTTTC. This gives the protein CASSPSIGPNSGANVLTF.

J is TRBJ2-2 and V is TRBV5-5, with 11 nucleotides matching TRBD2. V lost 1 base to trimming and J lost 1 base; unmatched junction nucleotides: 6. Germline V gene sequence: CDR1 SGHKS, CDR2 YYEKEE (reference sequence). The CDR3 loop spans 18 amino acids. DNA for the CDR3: TGTGCCAGCAGCTTGAATATAGCGGGAGGGAAGAACACCGGGGAGCTGTTTTTT. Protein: CASSLNIAGGKNTGELFF.

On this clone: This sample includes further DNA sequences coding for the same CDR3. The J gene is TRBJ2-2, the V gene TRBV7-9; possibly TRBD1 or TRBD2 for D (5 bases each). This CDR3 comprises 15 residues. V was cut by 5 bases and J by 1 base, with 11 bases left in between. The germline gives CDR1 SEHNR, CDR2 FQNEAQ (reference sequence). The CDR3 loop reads CASSLGTVNTGELFF. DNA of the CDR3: TGTGCCAGCAGCCTCGGGACGGTGAACACCGGGGAGCTGTTTTTT.

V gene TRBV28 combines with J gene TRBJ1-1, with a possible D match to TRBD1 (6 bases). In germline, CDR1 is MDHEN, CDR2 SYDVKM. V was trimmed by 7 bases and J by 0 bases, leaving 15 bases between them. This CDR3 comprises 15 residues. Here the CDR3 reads CASKSGTTMNTEAFF. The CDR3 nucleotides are TGTGCCAGCAAATCGGGGACAACTATGAACACTGAAGCTTTCTTT.

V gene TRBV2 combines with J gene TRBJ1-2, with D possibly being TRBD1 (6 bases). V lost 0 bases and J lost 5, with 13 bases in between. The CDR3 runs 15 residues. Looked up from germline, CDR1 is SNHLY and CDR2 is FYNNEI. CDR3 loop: CASSEAWGAGYGYTF. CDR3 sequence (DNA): TGTGCCAGCAGTGAAGCGTGGGGGGCGGGATATGGCTACACCTTC.

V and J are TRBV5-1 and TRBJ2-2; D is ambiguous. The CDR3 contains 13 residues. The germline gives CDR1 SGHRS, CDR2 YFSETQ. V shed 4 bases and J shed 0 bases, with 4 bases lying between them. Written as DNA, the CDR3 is TGCGCCAGCAGCAACCCGAACACCGGGGAGCTGTTTTTT. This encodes CASSNPNTGELFF.

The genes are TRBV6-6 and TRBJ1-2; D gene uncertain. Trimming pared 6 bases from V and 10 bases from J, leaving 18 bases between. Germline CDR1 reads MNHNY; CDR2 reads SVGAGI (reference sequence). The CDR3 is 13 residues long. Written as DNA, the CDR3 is TGTGCCAGCAGCCGAATAACCGGGATTGACTACACCTTC. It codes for CASSRITGIDYTF.

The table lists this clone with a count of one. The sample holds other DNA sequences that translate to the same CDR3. The CDR3 bases are TGTGCCAGCTCACCTCTCAGGGTAGAGACCCAGTACTTC. Translating gives CASSPLRVETQYF. This chain joins TRBV18 and TRBJ2-5, with D perhaps matching TRBD1 (5 bases). Germline CDR1 reads KGHSH; CDR2 reads LQKENI. Trimming stripped 3 bases from V and 4 bases from J, with 9 bases between. This CDR3 is built from 13 residues. The variable domain in full, with the rest retrieved from reference TRBV18 and TRBJ2-5, is NAGVMQNPRHLVRRRGQEARLRCSPMKGHSHVYWYRQLPEEGLKFMVYLQKENIIDESGMPKERFSAEFPKEGPSILRIQQVVRGDSAAYFCASSPLRVETQYFGPGTRLLVL.

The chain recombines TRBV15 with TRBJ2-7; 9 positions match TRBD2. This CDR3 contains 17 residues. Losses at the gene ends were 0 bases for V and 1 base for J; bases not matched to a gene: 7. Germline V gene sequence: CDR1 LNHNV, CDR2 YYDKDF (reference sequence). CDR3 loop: CATSRDGAGGLSYEQYF. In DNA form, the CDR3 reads TGTGCCACCAGCAGAGATGGAGCGGGAGGACTTTCCTACGAGCAGTACTTC.

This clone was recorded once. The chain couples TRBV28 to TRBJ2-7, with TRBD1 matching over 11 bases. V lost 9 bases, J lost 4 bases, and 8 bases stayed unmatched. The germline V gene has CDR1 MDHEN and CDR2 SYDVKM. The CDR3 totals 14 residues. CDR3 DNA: TGTGCCAGTACTTCCGGGACAGGGGGATACGAGCAGTACTTC. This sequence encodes CASTSGTGGYEQYF.

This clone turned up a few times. CDR3 DNA: TGTGCCAGCAGTTCCCTCACTAGGTACGAGCAGTACTTC. This encodes CASSSLTRYEQYF. This chain joins TRBV28 and TRBJ2-7, with a weak D call TRBD2 (5 bases). Germline-derived CDR1 and CDR2 are MDHEN and SYDVKM. This CDR3 contains 13 residues. The V end lost 4 bases, the J end lost 4 bases, and 11 bases lay between the germline ends.

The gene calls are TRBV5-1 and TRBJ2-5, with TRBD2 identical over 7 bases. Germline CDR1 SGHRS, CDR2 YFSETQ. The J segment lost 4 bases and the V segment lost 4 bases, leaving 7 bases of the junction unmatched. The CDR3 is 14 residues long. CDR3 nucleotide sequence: TGCGCCAGCAGCGCACAGCCTAGCGGAGAGACCCAGTACTTC. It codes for CASSAQPSGETQYF.

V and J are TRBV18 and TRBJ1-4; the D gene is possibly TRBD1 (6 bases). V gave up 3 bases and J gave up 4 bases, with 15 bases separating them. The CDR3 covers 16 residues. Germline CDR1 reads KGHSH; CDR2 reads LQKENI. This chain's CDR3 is CASSPPYRADNEKLFF. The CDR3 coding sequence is TGTGCCAGCTCACCTCCTTACAGGGCTGATAATGAAAAACTGTTTTTT.

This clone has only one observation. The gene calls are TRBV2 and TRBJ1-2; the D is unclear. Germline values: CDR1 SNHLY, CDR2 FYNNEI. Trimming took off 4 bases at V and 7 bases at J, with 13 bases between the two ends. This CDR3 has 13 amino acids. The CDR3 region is CASSAPPRTGYTF. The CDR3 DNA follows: TGTGCCAGCAGTGCTCCCCCTCGTACTGGCTACACCTTC.

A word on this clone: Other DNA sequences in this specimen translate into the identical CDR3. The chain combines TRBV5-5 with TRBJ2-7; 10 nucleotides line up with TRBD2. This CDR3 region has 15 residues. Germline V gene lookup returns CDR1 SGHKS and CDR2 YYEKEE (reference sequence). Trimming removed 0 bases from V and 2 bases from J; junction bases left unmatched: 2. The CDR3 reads CASSLGLAGAYEQYF. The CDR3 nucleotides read TGTGCCAGCAGCTTGGGTCTAGCGGGAGCCTACGAGCAGTACTTC.

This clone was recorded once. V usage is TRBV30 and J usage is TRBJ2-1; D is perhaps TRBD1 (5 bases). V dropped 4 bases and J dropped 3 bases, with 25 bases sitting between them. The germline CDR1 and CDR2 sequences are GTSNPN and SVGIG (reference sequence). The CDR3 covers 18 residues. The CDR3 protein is CAWTPPVRGYLDYNEQFF. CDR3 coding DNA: TGTGCCTGGACCCCACCGGTTAGGGGATATTTGGACTACAATGAGCAGTTCTTC.

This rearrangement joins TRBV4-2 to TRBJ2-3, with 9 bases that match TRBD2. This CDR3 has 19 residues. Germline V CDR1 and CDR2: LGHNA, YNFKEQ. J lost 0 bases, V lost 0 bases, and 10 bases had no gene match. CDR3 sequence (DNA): TGTGCCAGCAGCCAAGATAGGCTAGCGGGGAGTTCTAGCACAGATACGCAGTATTTT. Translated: CASSQDRLAGSSSTDTQYF.

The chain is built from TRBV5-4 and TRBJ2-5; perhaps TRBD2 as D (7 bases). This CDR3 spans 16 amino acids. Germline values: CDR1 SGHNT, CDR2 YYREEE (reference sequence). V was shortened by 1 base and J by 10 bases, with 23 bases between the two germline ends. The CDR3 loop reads CASSLKGGGTPRDQYF. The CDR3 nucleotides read TGTGCCAGCAGCTTGAAGGGGGGAGGGACCCCCAGGGACCAGTACTTC.

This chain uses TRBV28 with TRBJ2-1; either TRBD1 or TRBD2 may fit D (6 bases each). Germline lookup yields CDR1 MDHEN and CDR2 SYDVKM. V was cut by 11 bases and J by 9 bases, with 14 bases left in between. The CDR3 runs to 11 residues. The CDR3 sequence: CASKGGSEQFF. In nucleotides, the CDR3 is TGTGCCTCAAAGGGGGGAAGTGAGCAGTTCTTC.